This entry lists 3 T cell receptor beta chains sequenced from one sample in a study of T cells in Graves' hyperthyroidism and ophthalmopathy (dated by TCRdb to about 2019). Library creation used multiplex PCR. The instrument was an Illumina HiSeq 2000. The TCR beta CDR3 regions were amplified from the RNA transcripts. The first round of RT-PCR for the TCR CDR3 was performed with the HTBI primer set and the Qiagen OneStep RT-PCR kit. TCRdb trimmed public reads at Q25 via fastp, called clones via MiXCR and kept in-frame beta chains. One record per CDR3 amino acid sequence lists the most common genes and DNA. This sample has about half a million distinct CDR3 sequences in its table, and approximately 25% of those were observed once. 11% of the sample rests with the top ten. The source material was blood. Receptors originate from a woman aged 25 to 39 with Graves' ophthalmopathy.

The chain employs TRBV6-2 or TRBV6-3 and TRBJ1-2; D remains unclear. Per germline, CDR1 MNHEY and CDR2 SVGEGT. This CDR3 contains 17 residues. V lost 6 bases, J lost 1 base, and 21 bases lay in between. The CDR3 loop is CASSYSRGRLDNYGYTF. The CDR3 DNA follows: TGTGCCAGCAGCTATTCACGAGGACGCCTGGATAACTATGGCTACACCTTC.

This clonotype appeared a few times. V and J are TRBV6-5 and TRBJ1-1, with D possibly TRBD1 on 5 matching bases. Germline loops: CDR1 MNHEY, CDR2 SVGAGI. V was trimmed by 2 bases and J by 5 bases, leaving 15 bases between them. The CDR3 consists of 15 residues. As DNA, the CDR3 is TGTGCCAGCAGTTACACCTTGCAGGGAAGGACTGAAGCTTTCTTT. It encodes CASSYTLQGRTEAFF.

The chain combines TRBV20-1 with TRBJ1-2; weak D call: TRBD1 (6 bases). The V end was cut by 6 bases, the J end by 0 bases, with 11 bases between. Germline CDR1 DFQATT, CDR2 SNEGSKA (reference sequence). The CDR3 is 13 residues long. DNA for the CDR3: TGCAGTGCCATGACAGGAACTAACTATGGCTACACCTTC. Translated: CSAMTGTNYGYTF.